The table lists the clone carrying this TCR beta chain with a count of one. The antigen is undetermined. This sample is drawn from a study of PD-1 blockade in classical Hodgkin lymphoma. Study-level points and caveats: CD4+ TCR diversity climbed significantly by C4D1, unlike CD8+ TCR diversity. Whoever responded completely had baseline diversity much like that seen in newly diagnosed patients.

The length of the CDR3 is 12 residues. V lost 6 bases and J lost 8, with 13 bases in between. In germline, CDR1 is MNHEY, CDR2 SMNVEV (reference sequence). Assay used: immunoSEQ multiplex PCR; TCRdb lists only in-frame clones, some missing. Of tens of thousands of clones listed, more than 80% are singletons. As for time point: cycle 4 day 1 (C4D1), after around six weeks of nivolumab. The patients all showed relapse after autologous stem cell transplantation, while their brentuximab vedotin exposure varied. Magnetic negative selection served to purify CD4+ T cells out of PBMCs that had been thawed. Progressive disease, partial response or complete response was each patient's best response.

This TCR was recovered from a human donor with classical Hodgkin lymphoma. The material was CD4+ T cells from blood, obtained before the fourth cycle of nivolumab. The chain employs TRBV27 and TRBJ1-2; no firm D call. The CDR3 DNA reads TGTGCCAGCAGCAGTTCCCTGGGGGGCTACACCTTC. Protein: CASSSSLGGYTF.